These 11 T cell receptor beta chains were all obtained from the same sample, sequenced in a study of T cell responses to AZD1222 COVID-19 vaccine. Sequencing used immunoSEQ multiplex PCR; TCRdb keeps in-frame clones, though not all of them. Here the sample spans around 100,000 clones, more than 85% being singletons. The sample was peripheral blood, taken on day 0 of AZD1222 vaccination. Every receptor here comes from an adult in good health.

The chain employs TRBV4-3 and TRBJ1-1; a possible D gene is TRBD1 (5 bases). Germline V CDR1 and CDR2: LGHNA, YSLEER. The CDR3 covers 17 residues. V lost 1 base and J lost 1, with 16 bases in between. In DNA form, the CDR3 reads TGCGCCAGCAGCCAAGTGGCCCTCAGGGCCCAGAACACTGAAGCTTTCTTT. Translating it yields CASSQVALRAQNTEAFF.

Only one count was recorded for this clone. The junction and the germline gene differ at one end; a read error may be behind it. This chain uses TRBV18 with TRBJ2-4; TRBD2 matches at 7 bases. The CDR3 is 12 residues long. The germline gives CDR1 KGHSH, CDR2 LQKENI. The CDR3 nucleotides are TGTGCCAGCTCACCACAACGGGGGGTTGGGGACTTC. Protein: CASSPQRGVGDF.

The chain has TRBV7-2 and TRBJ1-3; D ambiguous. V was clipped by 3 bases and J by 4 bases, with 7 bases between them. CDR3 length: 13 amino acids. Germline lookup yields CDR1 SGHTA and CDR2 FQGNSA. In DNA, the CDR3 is TGTGCCAGCAGCTTGGGTACCGGAAACACCATATATTTT. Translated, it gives CASSLGTGNTIYF.

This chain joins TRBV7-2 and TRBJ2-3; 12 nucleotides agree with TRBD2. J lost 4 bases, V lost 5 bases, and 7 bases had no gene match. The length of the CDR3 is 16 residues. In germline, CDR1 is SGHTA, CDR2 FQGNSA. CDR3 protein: CASSTRTSGVSDTQYF. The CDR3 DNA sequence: TGTGCCAGCAGCACCCGGACTAGCGGGGTCTCAGATACGCAGTATTTT.

The CDR3 DNA reads TGTGCCAGTAGTATAGCCCAGGGGCCCAATCAGCCCCAGCATTTT. It yields the protein CASSIAQGPNQPQHF. The J gene is TRBJ1-5, the V gene TRBV19; a possible D gene is TRBD1 (6 bases). This CDR3 region has 15 residues. Germline V gene lookup returns CDR1 LNHDA and CDR2 SQIVND (reference sequence). Trimming removed 1 base from V and 3 bases from J, with 10 bases in between.

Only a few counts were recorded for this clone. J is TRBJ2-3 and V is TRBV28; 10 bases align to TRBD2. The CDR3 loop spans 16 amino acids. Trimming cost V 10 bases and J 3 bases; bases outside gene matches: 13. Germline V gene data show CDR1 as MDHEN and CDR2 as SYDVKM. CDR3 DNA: TGTGCCACCTTAGGGGGGCTAGCGGGAGAGACAGATACGCAGTATTTT. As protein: CATLGGLAGETDTQYF.

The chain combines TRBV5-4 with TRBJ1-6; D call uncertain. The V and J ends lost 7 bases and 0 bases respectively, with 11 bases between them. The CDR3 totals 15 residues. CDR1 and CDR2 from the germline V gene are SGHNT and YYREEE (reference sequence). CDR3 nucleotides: TGTGCCAGCCAGGTCGGAAACTCCTATAATTCACCCCTCCACTTT. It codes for CASQVGNSYNSPLHF.

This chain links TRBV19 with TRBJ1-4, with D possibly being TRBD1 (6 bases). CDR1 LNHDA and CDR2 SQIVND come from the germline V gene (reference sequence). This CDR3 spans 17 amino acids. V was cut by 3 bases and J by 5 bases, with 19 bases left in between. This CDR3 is CASSIFSTRTVNEKLFF. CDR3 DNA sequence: TGTGCCAGTAGTATTTTTTCTACTCGGACAGTAAATGAAAAACTGTTTTTT.

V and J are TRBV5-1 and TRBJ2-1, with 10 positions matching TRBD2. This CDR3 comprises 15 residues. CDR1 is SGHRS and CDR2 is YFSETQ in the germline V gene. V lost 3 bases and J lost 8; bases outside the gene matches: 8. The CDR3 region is CASSYGASGSDEQFF. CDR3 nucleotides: TGCGCCAGCAGCTACGGGGCTAGCGGGAGCGATGAGCAGTTCTTC.

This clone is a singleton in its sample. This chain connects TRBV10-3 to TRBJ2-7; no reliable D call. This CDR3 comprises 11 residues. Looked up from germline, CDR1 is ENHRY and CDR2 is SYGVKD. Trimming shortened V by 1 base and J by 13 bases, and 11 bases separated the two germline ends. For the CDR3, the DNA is TGTGCCATCAGTGAGTGGTCTGGGCTTTACTTC. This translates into CAISEWSGLYF.

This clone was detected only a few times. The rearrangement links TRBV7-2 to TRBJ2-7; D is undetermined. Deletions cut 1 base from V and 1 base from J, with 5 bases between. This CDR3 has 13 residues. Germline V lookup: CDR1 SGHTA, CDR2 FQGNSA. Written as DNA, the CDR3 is TGTGCCAGCAGCTTAGATAGTTCCTACGAGCAGTACTTC. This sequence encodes CASSLDSSYEQYF.